This T cell receptor (beta chain) was obtained from a study of monozygotic twins with inflammatory bowel disease. General study findings and limits: Healthy twins shared more clonotypes with others than IBD patients, most markedly active ones.

Concerning this clonotype: Its antigen remains unknown.

Reanalyzing the 5' RACE reads, TCRdb keeps one entry per CDR3 protein, without DNA. The repertoire shows 200,000 to 250,000 distinct CDR3 sequences; the top ten hold 6% to 9%. Germline CDR1 LNHDA, CDR2 SQIVND (reference sequence). The CDR3 totals 15 residues. The rearrangement links TRBV19 to TRBJ1-6. The receptor's source is a human donor with ulcerative colitis or Crohn's disease, or a healthy co-twin of an affected twin (not recorded which). The source material was blood. CDR3 protein: CASSPPGLFNSPLHF.